These 16 T cell receptor beta chains came from one sample sequenced in a study of blood T cell repertoires in COVID-19 (TCRdb year 2020). Library preparation was by the immunoSEQ multiplex PCR assay. TCRdb stores this immuneACCESS table with in-frame sequences only. Part of the clones is absent; in the studies checked, under half of the shortfall reflects unresolved V genes, and no reason is known for the rest. This sample comprises around 380,000 clones, about 90% of them detected only once. Jointly, the top ten make up roughly 1.4% of the sample. Source material: PBMCs or T cells enriched from blood (not recorded which). The receptor set was obtained from a man under 40 who had recovered from COVID-19.

The chain employs TRBV7-9 and TRBJ1-2; D perhaps matches TRBD1 (5 bases). V was shortened by 7 bases and J by 0 bases, with 9 bases between the two germline ends. This CDR3 comprises 13 residues. Germline V lookup: CDR1 SEHNR, CDR2 FQNEAQ (reference sequence). DNA of the CDR3: TGTGCCAGCACCAAGGACACTAACTATGGCTACACCTTC. This translates into CASTKDTNYGYTF.

The CDR3 nucleotides are TGTGCCAGCAGCTTCAACCAGGGGAACGGATCACCCCTCCACTTT. Protein: CASSFNQGNGSPLHF. The rearrangement uses TRBV5-8 and TRBJ1-6, with TRBD1 as a possible D gene (6 bases). The CDR3 totals 15 residues. CDR1 and CDR2 (germline): SGHTS, YDEGEE. V shed 2 bases and J shed 10 bases, with 16 bases lying between them.

Of note for this clone: Other nucleotide sequences in the sample specify the same CDR3. V is TRBV5-1 and J is TRBJ1-1, with 8 bases fitting TRBD1. V was pared by 4 bases and J by 4 bases, with 6 bases of the junction left unmatched. Germline V lookup: CDR1 SGHRS, CDR2 YFSETQ. The CDR3 covers 14 residues. CDR3 in amino acids: CASSLTTGGTEAFF. In DNA, the CDR3 is TGCGCCAGCAGCCTTACTACAGGGGGCACTGAAGCTTTCTTT.

The rearrangement links TRBV27 to TRBJ2-2, with TRBD2 matching 13 bases. Per the germline V gene, CDR1 is MNHEY and CDR2 is SMNVEV (reference sequence). The V and J ends lost 8 bases and 1 base, in that order; junction bases with no gene match: 19. The CDR3 spans 21 residues. The CDR3 bases are TGTGCCAGCGTTAACTTCTGGACCGGGACTAGCGGGATCCTGAACACCGGGGAGCTGTTTTTT. Translating gives CASVNFWTGTSGILNTGELFF.

This sequence joins TRBV27 and TRBJ2-1; 8 nucleotides align to TRBD1. V was pared by 3 bases and J by 6 bases, with 4 bases of the junction left unmatched. CDR3 length: 14 amino acids. Germline lookup yields CDR1 MNHEY and CDR2 SMNVEV (reference sequence). DNA for the CDR3: TGTGCCAGCAGTTTGTTACAGGGGGTCAATGAGCAGTTCTTC. Translating gives CASSLLQGVNEQFF.

The V gene is TRBV7-9, the J gene TRBJ2-1; D gene uncertain. V gave up 3 bases and J gave up 7 bases, with 4 bases separating them. CDR3 length: 11 amino acids. Germline-derived CDR1 and CDR2 are SEHNR and FQNEAQ (reference sequence). CDR3 region: CASSFLNEQFF. The CDR3 region has the DNA TGTGCCAGCAGCTTTCTGAATGAGCAGTTCTTC.

This clone was found a few times. The chain employs TRBV7-9 and TRBJ2-7; 7 bases match TRBD1. There are 18 residues in the CDR3. V shed 0 bases, J shed 5 bases, and the junction held 16 bases outside the gene matches. The germline V gene has CDR1 SEHNR and CDR2 FQNEAQ (reference sequence). The CDR3 protein is CASSLAGSTRTGWDEQYF. CDR3 bases: TGTGCCAGCAGCTTAGCGGGATCTACAAGGACAGGATGGGACGAGCAGTACTTC.

The rearrangement joins TRBV19 to TRBJ1-5; 11 positions match TRBD1. CDR3 length: 18 amino acids. Looked up from germline, CDR1 is LNHDA and CDR2 is SQIVND (reference sequence). V was pared by 4 bases and J by 0 bases, with 8 bases of the junction left unmatched. The CDR3 DNA reads as TGTGCCAGTAGTACCGGACAGGGGGCCGCAGATAGCAATCAGCCCCAGCATTTT. It is translated as CASSTGQGAADSNQPQHF.

CDR3 in DNA: TGTGCCAGCAGCCCCCGACAGGGGAACTATAATTCACCCCTCCACTTT. It yields the protein CASSPRQGNYNSPLHF. The chain carries TRBV4-2 and TRBJ1-6; 8 positions match TRBD1. In germline, CDR1 is LGHNA, CDR2 YNFKEQ. V was pared by 4 bases and J by 3 bases, with 5 bases of the junction left unmatched. This CDR3 is 16 amino acids long.

The CDR3 spells CASSLARDLPDGYTF. CDR3 nucleotide sequence: TGTGCCAGCAGCTTGGCCCGAGACTTGCCCGATGGCTACACCTTC. V gene TRBV7-2 combines with J gene TRBJ1-2; unclear D gene. The CDR3 length is 15 residues. Germline V gives CDR1 SGHTA, CDR2 FQGNSA. Trimming removed 3 bases from V and 6 bases from J, with 17 bases in between. Based on the CDR3 plus reference TRBV7-2 and TRBJ1-2, the full variable domain is GAGVSQSPSNKVTEKGKDVELRCDPISGHTALYWYRQSLGQGLEFLIYFQGNSAPDKSGLPSDRFSAERTGGSVSTLTIQRTQQEDSAVYLCASSLARDLPDGYTFGSGTRLTVV.

The V and J genes are TRBV6-5 and TRBJ1-1; 7 bases are shared with TRBD1. CDR3 length equals 14 residues. V lost 7 bases to trimming and J lost 5 bases; unmatched junction nucleotides: 10. The V gene's germline CDR1 is MNHEY and CDR2 SVGAGI. The CDR3 nucleotides read TGTGCCAGCACCGCCCGACAGGGAAGAACTGAAGCTTTCTTT. Residues: CASTARQGRTEAFF.

The chain uses TRBV9 and TRBJ1-2, with 7 nucleotides matching TRBD1. V gave up 3 bases and J gave up 2 bases; unmatched junction bases: 7. This CDR3 comprises 15 residues. Per the germline V gene, CDR1 is SGDLS and CDR2 is YYNGEE. CDR3 sequence: CASSGRGGANYGYTF. Here the CDR3 DNA reads TGTGCCAGCAGCGGCCGAGGGGGCGCAAACTATGGCTACACCTTC.

The chain recombines TRBV18 with TRBJ1-4; 8 positions agree with TRBD1. The CDR3 is 14 amino acids. Germline CDR1 reads KGHSH; CDR2 reads LQKENI. V shed 5 bases and J 10 bases; nucleotides not matched to a gene: 9. CDR3 nucleotides: TGTGCCAGCTCAGGAAACAGACAGGGGACAAAACTGTTTTTT. It translates to CASSGNRQGTKLFF.

The chain recombines TRBV7-9 with TRBJ1-4; perhaps TRBD1 as D (5 bases). The germline V and J ends were trimmed by 11 bases and 4 bases, with 8 bases remaining between them. The CDR3 covers 11 residues. Per the germline V gene, CDR1 is SEHNR and CDR2 is FQNEAQ (reference sequence). CDR3 sequence: CAAGINEKLFF. The CDR3, as DNA: TGTGCCGCAGGGATTAATGAAAAACTGTTTTTT.

The chain employs TRBV7-9 and TRBJ1-4; 7 nucleotides align to TRBD1. This CDR3 region has 17 residues. The trim removed 4 bases at V and 3 bases at J, leaving 11 bases unmatched. The germline V gene encodes CDR1 SEHNR and CDR2 FQNEAQ (reference sequence). The CDR3 DNA sequence: TGTGCCAGCAGCTCGGCGACAGGGCGAAGTCCTAATGAAAAACTGTTTTTT. Its translation is CASSSATGRSPNEKLFF.

This clone was seen only a few times. The gene calls are TRBV5-8 and TRBJ2-7; 7 bases are shared with TRBD2. The CDR3 runs 12 residues. Germline-derived CDR1 and CDR2 are SGHTS and YDEGEE. V was clipped by 5 bases and J by 2 bases; unmatched bases: 1. The DNA of the CDR3 is TGTGCCAGCAGGCGGGGGACCTACGAGCAGTACTTC. Translation: CASRRGTYEQYF. The whole variable domain, filled in from reference TRBV5-8 and TRBJ2-7, reads EAGVTQSPTHLIKTRGQQATLRCSPISGHTSVYWYQQALGLGLQFLLWYDEGEERNRGNFPPRFSGRQFPNYSSELNVNALELEDSALYLCASRRGTYEQYFGPGTRLTVT.